This T cell receptor beta chain stems from a study of control samples from healthy donors and cancer patients. TCRdb's copy holds only in-frame clones and misses some; the assay was immunoSEQ multiplex PCR. Counted here are roughly 370,000 clones, 75% to 95% occurring once; the ten biggest clones make up over 5.5%. Germline assignment: CDR1 SGHAT and CDR2 FQNNGV. The CDR3 has 16 residues. Trimming shortened V by 2 bases and J by 7 bases, and 20 bases separated the two germline ends. This receptor was taken from a man aged 35 to 55 with head and neck cancer. Sequenced: PBMCs. The gene calls are TRBV11-2 and TRBJ1-2; D gene ambiguous. In nucleotides, the CDR3 is TGTGCCAGCAGCTTATACGTCCTTCAGTCCCGAGCTGGCTACACCTTC. Its translation: CASSLYVLQSRAGYTF.